The present entry profiles one TCR beta chain with its context. These data are taken from a study of CD8 T cells in Susac syndrome. Across the whole study: When their blood was taken, patients with Susac syndrome were therapy-naive, taking corticosteroids, or taking intravenous immunoglobulin alone.

Sequencing of TCR beta covered CD8+ and CD4+ T cells obtained from blood. Trimming stripped 7 bases from V and 4 bases from J, with 11 bases between. The CDR3 covers 13 residues. Germline loops: CDR1 LNHDA, CDR2 SQIVND (reference sequence). Random hexamers were used to reverse transcribe roughly 0.5 to 1 ug of RNA. Coverage of TCR beta CDR3 amplification by immunoSEQ multiplex PCR extended to 54 Vbeta and 13 Jbeta. MiXCR, run by TCRdb on the immunoSEQ multiplex PCR reads, gives a single entry per CDR3 protein. The repertoire consists of over 140,000 distinct CDR3 sequences, with 95% occurring once and the leading ten covering roughly 0.15%.

The chain combines TRBV19 with TRBJ2-1, with unresolved D. The sequence came from a human donor with Susac syndrome. The sequenced sample consisted of CD4+ T cells from PBMCs. CDR3 sequence (DNA): TGTGCCAGTACCACCAGAGGATACAATGAGCAGTTCTTC. This gives the protein CASTTRGYNEQFF.